This TCR beta chain was profiled in a study of cytomegalovirus exposure and HLA in healthy donors. PCR used 60 Vbeta primers and 13 Jbeta primers. The repertoire was sequenced with immunoSEQ multiplex PCR; TCRdb's copy has only in-frame clones and lacks some. The profile shows 150,000 to 200,000 clones, under 80% of them singletons. The CDR3 is 12 amino acids. Germline values: CDR1 GTSNPN, CDR2 SVGIG (reference sequence). After removal of 5 bases from V and 7 bases from J, the junction contained 3 bases not matched to a gene. This sequence was found in a man in his forties or fifties in good health and CMV-seronegative. The sample consisted of PBMCs. This chain connects TRBV30 to TRBJ2-4, with 9 bases lining up with TRBD1. The CDR3 loop is CAWVGQGNIQYF. The DNA of the CDR3 is TGTGCCTGGGTGGGACAGGGCAACATTCAGTACTTC.